Detailed here is one T cell receptor beta chain. Germline-derived CDR1 and CDR2 are GTSNPN and SVGIG (reference sequence). This CDR3 has 14 amino acids. The V end was cut by 0 bases, the J end by 5 bases, with 10 bases between. The sample belongs to a study of blood T cell repertoires in COVID-19. The protocol was immunoSEQ multiplex PCR, while the TCRdb copy is restricted to in-frame clones and leaves out a portion. This table holds about 330,000 clones, roughly 83% found once. This receptor was obtained from a woman between 45 and 65 years old with acute or convalescent COVID-19. The sequenced sample was peripheral blood. J is TRBJ2-2 and V is TRBV30, with a weak D call TRBD1 (6 bases). CDR3 sequence (DNA): TGTGCCTGGAGTGTACCAGGGGTAACCGGGGAGCTGTTTTTT. It codes for CAWSVPGVTGELFF.